This T cell receptor beta chain emerged from a study of blood T cell repertoires in COVID-19. The repertoire was sequenced with immunoSEQ multiplex PCR; TCRdb's copy has only in-frame clones and lacks some. The repertoire consists of some 250,000 clones, with more than 70% occurring once and the leading ten covering approximately 13%. This CDR3 comprises 15 residues. Losses at the gene ends were 4 bases for V and 4 bases for J; bases not matched to a gene: 11. CDR1 is SGHDT and CDR2 is YYEEEE in the germline V gene. The material sequenced was peripheral blood. This receptor was obtained from an elderly man with acute or convalescent COVID-19. This chain links TRBV5-6 with TRBJ2-7; 7 nucleotides match TRBD1. The CDR3 sequence is CASSRMDRSSYEQYF. The CDR3 DNA is TGTGCCAGCAGCCGCATGGACAGGAGCTCTTACGAGCAGTACTTC.